The T cell receptor (beta chain) under discussion was sequenced for a study of T cell repertoires in cytomegalovirus infection. Background on the study: HLA-B-restricted CMV epitopes that are well studied were used alongside recently identified HLA-C-restricted ones.

This CDR3 region has 12 residues. J gave up 2 bases and V 10 bases, and 3 bases lay outside the gene matches. Germline V gene lookup returns CDR1 MGHRA and CDR2 YSYEKL. Study findings and constraints: Cumulated frequencies of public TCR beta families served to identify carriers of CMV plus the relevant HLA.

TCRdb processed the reads anew with MiXCR; each CDR3 protein has one entry. The data hold about 700,000 distinct CDR3 sequences, with about 33% observed a single time. This clonotype occurred a few times. The antigen is undetermined. This TCR derives from a human donor in good health (CMV status not recorded). Some clones in this sample may be carry-over from other donors' samples. Sample: cultured PBMCs, taken from culture after CMV antigen stimulation. This sequence joins TRBV4-1 and TRBJ1-1; 8 nucleotides agree with TRBD1. The CDR3 protein is CATGQGNTEAFF. The CDR3 nucleotides read TGCGCCACAGGACAGGGCAACACTGAAGCTTTCTTT.